The T cell receptor (beta chain) described here comes from a study of technical replicates of blood from a few donors. Germline assignment: CDR1 MNHNS and CDR2 SASEGT. V lost 8 bases, J lost 7 bases, and 11 bases lay in between. The CDR3 contains 12 residues. TCRdb's table, derived via immunoSEQ multiplex PCR, lists solely in-frame clones and lacks some. The sample holds more than 60,000 clones, about 92% seen once. J is TRBJ1-4 and V is TRBV6-1; TRBD1 is a possible D gene (5 bases). The clonotype comes from a human donor in good health. The sequenced sample was T cells isolated from PBMCs. The DNA of the CDR3 is TGTGCCAGCGGGCCTAGGGGTGAAAAACTGTTTTTT. Translating it yields CASGPRGEKLFF.